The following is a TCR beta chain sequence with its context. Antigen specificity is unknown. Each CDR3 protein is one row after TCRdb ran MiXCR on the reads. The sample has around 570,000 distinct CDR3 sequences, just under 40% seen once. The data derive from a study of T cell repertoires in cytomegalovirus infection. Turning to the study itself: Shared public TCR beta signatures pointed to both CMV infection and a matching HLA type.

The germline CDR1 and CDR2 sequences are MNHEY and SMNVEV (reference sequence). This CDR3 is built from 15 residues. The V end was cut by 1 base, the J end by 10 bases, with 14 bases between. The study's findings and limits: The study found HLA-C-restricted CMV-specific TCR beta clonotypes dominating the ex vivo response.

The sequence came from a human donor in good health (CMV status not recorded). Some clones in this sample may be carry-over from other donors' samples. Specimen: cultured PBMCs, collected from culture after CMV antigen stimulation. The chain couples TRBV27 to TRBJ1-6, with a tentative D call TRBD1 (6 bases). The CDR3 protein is CASSLYWGQVSPLHF. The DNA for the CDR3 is TGTGCCAGCAGTTTATATTGGGGGCAGGTGTCACCCCTCCACTTT.